The 7 T cell receptor beta chains below come from one sample, sequenced in a study of early T cells in non-severe SARS-CoV-2 infection. TCRdb passed the 5' RACE reads through MiXCR, listing each CDR3 protein once. This sample has about 22,000 distinct CDR3 sequences, with 4.5% found just once. The sample taken for sequencing was whole blood. Source of these receptors: an adult who was a healthcare worker with PCR-confirmed SARS-CoV-2 infection or an uninfected control (not recorded which).

This sequence joins TRBV9 and TRBJ2-7; D may match TRBD1 or TRBD2 (6 bases each). Germline assignment: CDR1 SGDLS and CDR2 YYNGEE. This CDR3 region has 14 residues. Trimming took off 2 bases at V and 0 bases at J, with 9 bases between the two ends. CDR3 DNA: TGTGCCAGCAGCGTTTCGGGGGCCTCCTACGAGCAGTACTTC. Amino acid sequence: CASSVSGASYEQYF.

Points on this clonotype: A read error is possible here, since a much larger clone lies one base away. The chain carries TRBV10-2 and TRBJ2-6; a possible D gene is TRBD1 (5 bases). From germline, CDR1 is WSHSY and CDR2 SAAADI. This CDR3 comprises 16 residues. This CDR3 reads CVSRAALGSGANVLTF. The CDR3 nucleotides are TGCGTCAGCAGGGCAGCTTTAGGCTCTGGGGCCAACGTCCTGACTTTC.

This clonotype was counted many times. CDR3 bases: TGTGCCAGCAGCCCTGACAACGAGCAGTACTTC. Encoded protein: CASSPDNEQYF. The chain joins TRBV7-8 to TRBJ2-7; D not certain. Germline V CDR1 and CDR2: SGHVS, FQNEAQ. The ends were cut back, 5 bases at V and 5 bases at J, with 7 bases in the middle. The CDR3 spans 11 residues.

This clonotype was seen more than once but under ten times. The V and J genes are TRBV10-3 and TRBJ2-1, with 12 bases fitting TRBD2. The CDR3 has 19 residues. Trimming took 6 bases from V and 2 from J; bases not matched to a gene: 14. Germline V CDR1 and CDR2: ENHRY, SYGVKD. CDR3 DNA sequence: TGTGCCATCAGATCAGAAGGGGCTAGCGGGAGGGCCCCCTACAATGAGCAGTTCTTC. Its protein product is CAIRSEGASGRAPYNEQFF.

This clonotype was detected ten times or more. The chain has TRBV12-3 or TRBV12-4 and TRBJ2-3, with 8 bases lining up with TRBD1. The CDR3 extends over 15 amino acids. V gave up 7 bases and J gave up 6 bases; unmatched junction bases: 12. The CDR3, as DNA: TGTGCCAGCATGGGTCCAGGGGGCTTGATGGATACGCAGTATTTT. Its translation is CASMGPGGLMDTQYF.

The chain is built from TRBV3-1 and TRBJ2-7, with D unresolved. V dropped 4 bases and J dropped 2 bases, with 6 bases sitting between them. Germline assignment: CDR1 LGHDT and CDR2 YNNKEL (reference sequence). The CDR3 runs to 12 residues. CDR3 sequence: CASSLDAYEQYF. The CDR3 DNA reads TGTGCCAGCAGCCTTGATGCCTACGAGCAGTACTTC.

On this clonotype itself: The junction and the germline gene differ at one end; a read error may be behind it. The rearrangement joins TRBV10-3 to TRBJ2-2; D is perhaps TRBD1 (5 bases). CDR1 and CDR2 (germline): ENHRY, SYGVKD. The CDR3 is 13 amino acids. The CDR3 protein is CATCPGNTRELFF. CDR3 coding DNA: TGTGCCACCTGCCCAGGGAACACCAGGGAGCTGTTTTTT.